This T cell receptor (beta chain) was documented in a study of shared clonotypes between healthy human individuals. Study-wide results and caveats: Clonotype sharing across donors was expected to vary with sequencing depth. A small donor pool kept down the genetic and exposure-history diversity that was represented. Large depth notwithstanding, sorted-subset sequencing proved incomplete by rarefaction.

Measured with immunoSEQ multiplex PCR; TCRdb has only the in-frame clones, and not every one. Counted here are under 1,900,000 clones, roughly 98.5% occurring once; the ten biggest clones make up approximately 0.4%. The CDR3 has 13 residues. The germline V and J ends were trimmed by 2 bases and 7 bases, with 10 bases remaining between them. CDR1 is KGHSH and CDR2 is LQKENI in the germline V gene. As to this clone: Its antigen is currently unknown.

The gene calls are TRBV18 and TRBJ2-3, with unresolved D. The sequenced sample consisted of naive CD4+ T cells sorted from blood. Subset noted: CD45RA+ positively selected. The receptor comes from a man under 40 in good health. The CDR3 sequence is CASSPKDRNTQYF. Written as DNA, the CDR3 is TGTGCCAGCTCACCAAAGGACCGCAATACGCAGTATTTT.